The rows below give T cell receptor beta chains drawn from one sample of a study of blood T cell repertoires in COVID-19. Generated by immunoSEQ multiplex PCR, the TCRdb table keeps only in-frame clones and is missing some. The table records about 62,000 clones, more than 90% of them present only once. Sequencing was carried out using peripheral blood. The receptor source for this set is a human donor in a cohort sampled during active COVID-19. Each CDR3 is given with its conserved first and last residue. Fields, in order: D gene, V gene, J gene, clone size, CDR3 DNA, CDR3 protein. The D gene is left open where the match is weak. Some rows mark clone size as missing; the rest say once, few, many or name a class of expanded clone.

D: NA
V: TRBV5-4
J: TRBJ1-6
size: NA
DNA: TGTGCCAGCCGTAAGACAGGCGCAACCTCCTCGTCACCCCTCCACTTT
CDR3: CASRKTGATSSSPLHF

D: TRBD2
V: TRBV11-1
J: TRBJ2-5
size: NA
DNA: TGTGCCAGCAGCTTATCCCCGGCGGGAGGGATGGAGACCCAGTACTTC
CDR3: CASSLSPAGGMETQYF

D: TRBD1
V: TRBV19
J: TRBJ1-1
size: NA
DNA: TGTGCCAGTAGGACCGGGACAGATGAAGCTTTCTTT
CDR3: CASRTGTDEAFF

D: TRBD2
V: TRBV9
J: TRBJ2-3
size: NA
DNA: TGTGCCAGCAGCGTATCCGGTAGCGGGCTAACTACAGATACGCAGTATTTT
CDR3: CASSVSGSGLTTDTQYF

D: NA
V: TRBV4-3
J: TRBJ1-2
size: NA
DNA: TGCGCCAGCAGCCAAGTATCCCAACCGAACAGGGACGGCTACACCTTC
CDR3: CASSQVSQPNRDGYTF

D: NA
V: TRBV6-6
J: TRBJ2-5
size: NA
DNA: TGTGCCAGCAGAATCGGCAGGGTTGAGACCCAGTACTTC
CDR3: CASRIGRVETQYF

D: TRBD2
V: TRBV6-7
J: TRBJ2-3
size: NA
DNA: TGTGCCAGCAGTTACAGCGGGGGCCGTACAGATACGCAGTATTTT
CDR3: CASSYSGGRTDTQYF

D: NA
V: TRBV21-1
J: TRBJ1-1
size: NA
DNA: TGTGCCAGCAGCAAAAGGTGCCAGGTAACTTTCTTT
CDR3: CASSKRCQVTFF

D: NA
V: TRBV6-2/TRBV6-3
J: TRBJ2-6
size: NA
DNA: TGTGCCAGCAGTTACCCCAACAGGGTTGGGGCCAACGTCCTGACTTTC
CDR3: CASSYPNRVGANVLTF

D: NA
V: TRBV4-3
J: TRBJ1-2
size: NA
DNA: TGCGCCAGCAGCCAGGCGGGGGGGTATGGCTACACCTTC
CDR3: CASSQAGGYGYTF

D: NA
V: TRBV25-1
J: TRBJ1-3
size: NA
DNA: TGTGCCAGCAGTGATCGCTTTCAGGCCTCTGGAAACACCATATATTTT
CDR3: CASSDRFQASGNTIYF

D: NA
V: TRBV12-3/TRBV12-4
J: TRBJ2-5
size: few
DNA: TGTGCCAGCAGAGGAGGTCCAGAGACCCAGTACTTC
CDR3: CASRGGPETQYF

D: TRBD2
V: TRBV10-3
J: TRBJ2-1
size: NA
DNA: TGTGCCCGACCGGGGGGGACTAGCTCGAGTGAGCAGTTCTTC
CDR3: CARPGGTSSSEQFF

D: TRBD1
V: TRBV12-3/TRBV12-4
J: TRBJ2-1
size: NA
DNA: TGTGCCAGCAGTTCAGGGACAGCTAATGAGCAGTTCTTC
CDR3: CASSSGTANEQFF

D: NA
V: TRBV12-3/TRBV12-4
J: TRBJ1-2
size: once
DNA: TGTGCCAGCAGTTTCAACAGGAACTATGGCTACACCTTC
CDR3: CASSFNRNYGYTF

D: TRBD2
V: TRBV7-2
J: TRBJ2-7
size: NA
DNA: TGTGCCAGCAGCTTAGTAGCTAGCGGGAGTCCCTACGAGCAGTACTTC
CDR3: CASSLVASGSPYEQYF

D: NA
V: TRBV5-6
J: TRBJ2-5
size: NA
DNA: TGTGCCAGCAGCGGAAAACAGGTTGGAGAGACCCAGTACTTC
CDR3: CASSGKQVGETQYF

D: NA
V: TRBV12-3/TRBV12-4
J: TRBJ1-2
size: NA
DNA: TGTGCCAGCAGGCCGACATCTGGTGGCTACACCTTC
CDR3: CASRPTSGGYTF

D: TRBD1
V: TRBV7-7
J: TRBJ2-1
size: NA
DNA: TGTGCTAGCAGCCCCCTGACAGGGGAGTCCTACAATGAGCAGTTCTTC
CDR3: CASSPLTGESYNEQFF

D: TRBD1
V: TRBV4-1
J: TRBJ2-7
size: NA
DNA: TGCGCCAGCAGCCACCCGGGACAGGTCTACGAGCAGTACTTC
CDR3: CASSHPGQVYEQYF

D: NA
V: TRBV2
J: TRBJ1-5
size: few
DNA: TGTGCCAGCATGGGTCAGGGGACCCGCAATCAGCCCCAGCATTTT
CDR3: CASMGQGTRNQPQHF

D: NA
V: TRBV11-3
J: TRBJ1-5
size: NA
DNA: TGTGCCAGCAGGGCAGGGAATAATCAGCCCCAGCATTTT
CDR3: CASRAGNNQPQHF

D: NA
V: TRBV5-1
J: TRBJ2-1
size: NA
DNA: TGCGCCAGCAGCTTGGTGCTAGAGAATGAGCAGTTCTTC
CDR3: CASSLVLENEQFF